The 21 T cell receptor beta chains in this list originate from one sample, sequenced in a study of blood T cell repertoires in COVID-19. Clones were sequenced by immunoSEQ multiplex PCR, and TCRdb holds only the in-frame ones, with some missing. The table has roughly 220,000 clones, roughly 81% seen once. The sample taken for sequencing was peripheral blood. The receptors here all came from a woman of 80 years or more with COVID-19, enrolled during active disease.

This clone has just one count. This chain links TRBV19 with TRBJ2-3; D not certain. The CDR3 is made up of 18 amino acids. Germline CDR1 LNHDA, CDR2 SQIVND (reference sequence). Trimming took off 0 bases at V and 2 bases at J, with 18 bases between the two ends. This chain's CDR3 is CASSIDMRLTTPTDTQYF. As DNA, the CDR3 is TGTGCCAGTAGTATAGATATGAGGTTGACGACCCCCACAGATACGCAGTATTTT.

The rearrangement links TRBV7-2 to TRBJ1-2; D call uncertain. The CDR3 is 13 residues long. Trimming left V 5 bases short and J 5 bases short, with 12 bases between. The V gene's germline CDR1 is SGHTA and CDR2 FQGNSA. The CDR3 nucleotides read TGTGCCAGCAGCCCGCGGGGAGGGTATGGCTACACCTTC. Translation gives CASSPRGGYGYTF. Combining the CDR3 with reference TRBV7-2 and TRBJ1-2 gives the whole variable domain GAGVSQSPSNKVTEKGKDVELRCDPISGHTALYWYRQSLGQGLEFLIYFQGNSAPDKSGLPSDRFSAERTGGSVSTLTIQRTQQEDSAVYLCASSPRGGYGYTFGSGTRLTVV.

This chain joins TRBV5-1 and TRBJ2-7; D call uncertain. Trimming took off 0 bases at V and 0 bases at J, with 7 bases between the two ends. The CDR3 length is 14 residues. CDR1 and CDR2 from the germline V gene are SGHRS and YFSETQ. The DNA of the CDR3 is TGCGCCAGCAGCTTGGCTCAGGCCTCCTACGAGCAGTACTTC. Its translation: CASSLAQASYEQYF.

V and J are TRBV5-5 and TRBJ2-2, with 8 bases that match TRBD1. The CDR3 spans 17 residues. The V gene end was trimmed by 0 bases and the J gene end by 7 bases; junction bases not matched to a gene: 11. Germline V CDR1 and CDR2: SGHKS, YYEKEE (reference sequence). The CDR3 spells CASSLGPGGRLSGELFF. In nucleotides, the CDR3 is TGTGCCAGCAGCTTGGGTCCAGGGGGCAGATTGAGCGGGGAGCTGTTTTTT.

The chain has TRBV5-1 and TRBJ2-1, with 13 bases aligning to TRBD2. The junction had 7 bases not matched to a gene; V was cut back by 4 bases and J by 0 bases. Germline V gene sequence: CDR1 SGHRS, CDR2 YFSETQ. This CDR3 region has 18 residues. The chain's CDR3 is CASSGGTSGVSSYNEQFF. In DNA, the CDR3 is TGCGCCAGCAGCGGCGGGACTAGCGGGGTCAGCTCCTACAATGAGCAGTTCTTC.

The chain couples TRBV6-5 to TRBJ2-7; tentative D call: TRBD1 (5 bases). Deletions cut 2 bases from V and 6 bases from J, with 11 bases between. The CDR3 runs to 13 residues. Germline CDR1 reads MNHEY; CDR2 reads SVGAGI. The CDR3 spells CASSYGQGLEQYF. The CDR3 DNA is TGTGCCAGCAGTTACGGGCAGGGCCTCGAGCAGTACTTC.

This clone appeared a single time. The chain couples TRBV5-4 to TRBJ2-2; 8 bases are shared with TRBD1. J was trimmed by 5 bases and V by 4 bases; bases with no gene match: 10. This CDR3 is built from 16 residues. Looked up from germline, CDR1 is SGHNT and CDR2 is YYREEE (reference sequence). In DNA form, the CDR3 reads TGTGCCAGCAGCGATTTGACAGGGGCGGCTACCGGGGAGCTGTTTTTT. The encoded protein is CASSDLTGAATGELFF.

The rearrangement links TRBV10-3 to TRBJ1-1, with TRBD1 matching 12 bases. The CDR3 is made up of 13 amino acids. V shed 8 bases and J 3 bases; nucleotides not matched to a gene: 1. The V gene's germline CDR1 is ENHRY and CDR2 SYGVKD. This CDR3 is CAIGDRGHTEAFF. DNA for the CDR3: TGTGCCATCGGGGACAGGGGGCACACTGAAGCTTTCTTT.

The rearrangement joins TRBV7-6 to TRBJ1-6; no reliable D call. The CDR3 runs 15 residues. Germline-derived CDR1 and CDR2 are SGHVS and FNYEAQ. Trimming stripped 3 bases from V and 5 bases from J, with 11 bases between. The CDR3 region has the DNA TGTGCCAGCAGCTTGGGTTCACAGAATAATTCACCCCTCCACTTT. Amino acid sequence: CASSLGSQNNSPLHF.

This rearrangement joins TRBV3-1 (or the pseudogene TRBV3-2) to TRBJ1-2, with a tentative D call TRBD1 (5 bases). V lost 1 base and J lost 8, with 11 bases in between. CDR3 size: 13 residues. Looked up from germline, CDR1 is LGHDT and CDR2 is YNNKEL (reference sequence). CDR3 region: CASSQGQGRGYTF. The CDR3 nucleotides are TGTGCCAGCAGCCAAGGGCAGGGCCGAGGCTACACCTTC.

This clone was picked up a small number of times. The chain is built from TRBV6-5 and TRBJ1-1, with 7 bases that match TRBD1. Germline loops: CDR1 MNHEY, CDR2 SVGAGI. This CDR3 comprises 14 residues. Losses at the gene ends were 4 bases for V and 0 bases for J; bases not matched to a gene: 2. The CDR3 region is CASSSQGMNTEAFF. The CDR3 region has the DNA TGTGCCAGCAGTTCACAGGGGATGAACACTGAAGCTTTCTTT.

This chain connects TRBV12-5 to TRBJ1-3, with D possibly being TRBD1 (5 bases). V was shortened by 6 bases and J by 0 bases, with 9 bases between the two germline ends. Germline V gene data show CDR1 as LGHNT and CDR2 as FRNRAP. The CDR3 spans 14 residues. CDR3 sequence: CASGQTVSGNTIYF. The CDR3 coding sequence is TGTGCTAGTGGCCAGACAGTCTCTGGAAACACCATATATTTT. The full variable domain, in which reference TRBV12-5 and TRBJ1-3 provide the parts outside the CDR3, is DARVTQTPRHKVTEMGQEVTMRCQPILGHNTVFWYRQTMMQGLELLAYFRNRAPLDDSGMPKDRFSAEMPDATLATLKIQPSEPRDSAVYFCASGQTVSGNTIYFGEGSWLTVV.

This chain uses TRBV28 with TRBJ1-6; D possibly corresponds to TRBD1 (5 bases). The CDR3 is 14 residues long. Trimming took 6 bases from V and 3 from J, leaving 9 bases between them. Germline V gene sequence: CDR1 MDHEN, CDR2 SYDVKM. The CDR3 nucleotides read TGTGCCAGCAGCCTCAGGGTCTATAATTCACCCCTCCACTTT. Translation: CASSLRVYNSPLHF.

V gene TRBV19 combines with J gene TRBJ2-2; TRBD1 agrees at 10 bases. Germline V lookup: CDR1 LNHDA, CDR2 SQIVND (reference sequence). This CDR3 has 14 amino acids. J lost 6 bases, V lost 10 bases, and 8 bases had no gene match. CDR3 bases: TGTGCCACCCGGACAGGGGGAAAATCCGGGGAGCTGTTTTTT. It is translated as CATRTGGKSGELFF. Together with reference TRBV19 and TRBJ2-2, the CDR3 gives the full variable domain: DGGITQSPKYLFRKEGQNVTLSCEQNLNHDAMYWYRQDPGQGLRLIYYSQIVNDFQKGDIAEGYSVSREKKESFPLTVTSAQKNPTAFYLCATRTGGKSGELFFGEGSRLTVL.

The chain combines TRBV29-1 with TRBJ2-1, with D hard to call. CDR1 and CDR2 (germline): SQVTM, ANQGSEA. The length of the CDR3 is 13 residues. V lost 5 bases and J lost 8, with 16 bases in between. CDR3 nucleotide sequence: TGCAGCGTTCGAGAGTCTAGGAGTTATGAGCAGTTCTTC. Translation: CSVRESRSYEQFF.

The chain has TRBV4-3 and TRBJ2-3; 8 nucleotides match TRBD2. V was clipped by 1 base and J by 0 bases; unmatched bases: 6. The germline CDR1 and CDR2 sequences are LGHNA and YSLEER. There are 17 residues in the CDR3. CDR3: CASSQAGGQWSTDTQYF. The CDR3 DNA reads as TGCGCCAGCAGCCAAGCGGGAGGGCAATGGAGCACAGATACGCAGTATTTT.

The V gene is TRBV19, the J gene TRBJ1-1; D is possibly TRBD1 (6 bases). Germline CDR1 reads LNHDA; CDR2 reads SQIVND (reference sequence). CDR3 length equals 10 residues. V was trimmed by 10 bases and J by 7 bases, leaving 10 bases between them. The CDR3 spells CATSDSEAFF. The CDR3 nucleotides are TGTGCCACTTCGGACAGTGAAGCTTTCTTT.

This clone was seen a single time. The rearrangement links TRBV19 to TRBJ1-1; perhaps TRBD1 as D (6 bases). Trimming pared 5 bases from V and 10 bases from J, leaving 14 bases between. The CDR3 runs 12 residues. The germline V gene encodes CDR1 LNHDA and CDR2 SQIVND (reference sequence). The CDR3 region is CASSQGGTGAFF. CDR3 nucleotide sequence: TGTGCCAGTAGTCAAGGGGGAACAGGAGCTTTCTTT.

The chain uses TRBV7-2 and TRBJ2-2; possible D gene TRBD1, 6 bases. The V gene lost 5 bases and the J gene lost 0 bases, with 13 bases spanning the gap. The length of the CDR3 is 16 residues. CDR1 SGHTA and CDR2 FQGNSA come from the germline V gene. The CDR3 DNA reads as TGTGCCAGCAGCGAGCAGGGGATCGCGAACACCGGGGAGCTGTTTTTT. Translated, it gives CASSEQGIANTGELFF. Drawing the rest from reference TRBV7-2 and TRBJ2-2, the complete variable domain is GAGVSQSPSNKVTEKGKDVELRCDPISGHTALYWYRQSLGQGLEFLIYFQGNSAPDKSGLPSDRFSAERTGGSVSTLTIQRTQQEDSAVYLCASSEQGIANTGELFFGEGSRLTVL.

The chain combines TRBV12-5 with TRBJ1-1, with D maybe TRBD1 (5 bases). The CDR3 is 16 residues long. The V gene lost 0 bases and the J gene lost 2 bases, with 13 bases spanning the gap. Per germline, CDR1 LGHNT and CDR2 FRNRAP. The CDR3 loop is CASGLVLLQGNTEAFF. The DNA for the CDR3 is TGTGCTAGTGGTTTGGTACTTCTTCAGGGCAACACTGAAGCTTTCTTT.

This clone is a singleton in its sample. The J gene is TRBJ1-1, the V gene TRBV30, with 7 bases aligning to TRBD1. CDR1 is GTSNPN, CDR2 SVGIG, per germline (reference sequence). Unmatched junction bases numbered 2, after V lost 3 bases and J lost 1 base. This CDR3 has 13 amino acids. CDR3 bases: TGTGCCTGGAGGCCAGGGGGGAACACTGAAGCTTTCTTT. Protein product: CAWRPGGNTEAFF.